The T cell receptor (beta chain) described here comes from a study of regulatory T cells in long-lasting Graves disease. Stated time point: newly diagnosed GD, antithyroid drugs for less than 3 months. TCR sequences were obtained from RNA taken from PBMCs. Arm-PCR of CDR3 regions and iRepertoire HTBI primers were the basis on which TCR beta libraries were built. TCRdb re-called the multiplex PCR reads with MiXCR, one entry per CDR3 protein. The sample holds around 460,000 distinct CDR3 sequences, around 13% seen once. This CDR3 spans 18 amino acids. V shed 0 bases and J shed 11 bases, with 28 bases lying between them. This clonotype was seen at least ten times. Its antigen is unknown. Broader study findings: Graves' patients with persistent disease showed TCR diversity lower than patients newly diagnosed.

This same sample was also part of a study on T cells in Graves' hyperthyroidism and ophthalmopathy.

Specimen: peripheral blood mononuclear cells (PBMCs), collected at new diagnosis, from a patient treated with antithyroid drugs. V usage is TRBV12-3 or TRBV12-4 and J usage is TRBJ1-1, with a possible D match to TRBD1 (6 bases). The TCR was taken from a woman aged 50 to 65 with Graves disease. CDR3 DNA: TGTGCCAGCAGTTTAGCGAGGGGGGGGATAGGGGGGTCCCTGAATGCTTTCTTT. The encoded protein is CASSLARGGIGGSLNAFF.